These 9 T cell receptor beta chains share one sample of origin, sequenced in a study of control samples from healthy donors and cancer patients. Here immunoSEQ multiplex PCR was the method, and the copy in TCRdb shows in-frame clones only, minus some. This repertoire shows approximately 84,000 clones, around 92% found once; its top ten account for approximately 14%. Sequencing was carried out using blood. Receptor source: a man aged 25-45 years in good health.

The rearrangement links TRBV12-3 or TRBV12-4 to TRBJ2-5; D remains unclear. The CDR3 covers 13 residues. V was trimmed by 3 bases and J by 4 bases, leaving 9 bases between them. CDR3 in DNA: TGTGCCAGCAGTTTGATAGTGGGAGAGACCCAGTACTTC. Amino acids: CASSLIVGETQYF.

The rearrangement joins TRBV10-3 to TRBJ2-7, with 8 positions matching TRBD1. The CDR3 has 14 residues. Germline V gene data show CDR1 as ENHRY and CDR2 as SYGVKD. The ends lost 4 bases at V and 0 bases at J; junction bases unmatched: 2. The CDR3 region is CAISVTGGSYEQYF. The CDR3 bases are TGTGCCATCAGTGTCACAGGGGGCTCCTACGAGCAGTACTTC.

This clone was detected only a few times. The chain uses TRBV27 and TRBJ2-5; D ambiguous. Trimming stripped 5 bases from V and 4 bases from J, with 17 bases between. Germline loops: CDR1 MNHEY, CDR2 SMNVEV (reference sequence). This CDR3 comprises 15 residues. The CDR3 region is CASSVNRDSVETQYF. Written as DNA, the CDR3 is TGTGCCAGCAGTGTAAATAGGGATAGTGTAGAGACCCAGTACTTC.

The genes are TRBV16 and TRBJ1-6, with D possibly being TRBD1 (6 bases). V lost 0 bases and J lost 10, with 13 bases in between. The CDR3 is 15 residues long. Germline V CDR1 and CDR2: KGHSY, FQNENV. CDR3 nucleotide sequence: TGTGCCAGCAGCCAATCTGCAGGGGTGGTGTCACCCCTCCACTTT. It is translated as CASSQSAGVVSPLHF. Together with reference TRBV16 and TRBJ1-6, the CDR3 gives the full variable domain: GEEVAQTPKHLVRGEGQKAKLYCAPIKGHSYVFWYQQVLKNEFKFLISFQNENVFDETGMPKERFSAKCLPNSPCSLEIQATKLEDSAVYFCASSQSAGVVSPLHFGNGTRLTVT.

This clone was seen a few times. This sequence joins TRBV6-4 and TRBJ2-1; D is unclear. Deletions cut 0 bases from V and 5 bases from J, with 5 bases between. The V gene's germline CDR1 is MRHNA and CDR2 SNTAGT. This CDR3 contains 13 residues. CDR3 amino acids: CASSDSDNNEQFF. CDR3 sequence (DNA): TGTGCCAGCAGTGACTCAGACAACAATGAGCAGTTCTTC.

This clone was seen once. The V call is TRBV6-5, the J call TRBJ1-1, with 8 bases identical to TRBD1. The CDR3 runs 12 residues. J lost 13 bases, V lost 9 bases, and 13 bases had no gene match. CDR1 MNHEY and CDR2 SVGAGI come from the germline V gene. The CDR3 sequence is CASWPGRQGIFF. CDR3 sequence (DNA): TGTGCCAGTTGGCCGGGGCGACAGGGGATTTTCTTT.

The rearrangement uses TRBV5-1 and TRBJ2-7; 9 bases map to TRBD1. Per the germline V gene, CDR1 is SGHRS and CDR2 is YFSETQ. The V and J ends lost 6 bases and 3 bases, in that order; junction bases with no gene match: 10. This CDR3 spans 15 amino acids. The CDR3 nucleotides are TGCGCCAGCACCTTTGGACAGGGGAAAATCTACGAGCAGTACTTC. Its protein product is CASTFGQGKIYEQYF.

The chain is built from TRBV2 and TRBJ2-1; D may be TRBD1 (6 bases). Germline assignment: CDR1 SNHLY and CDR2 FYNNEI. Trimming left V 10 bases short and J 4 bases short, with 23 bases between. The length of the CDR3 is 16 residues. CDR3 protein: CAIDKQGGGSYNEQFF. The CDR3 DNA reads as TGTGCCATCGACAAACAGGGTGGGGGAAGTTACAATGAGCAGTTCTTC.

This chain uses TRBV29-1 with TRBJ2-6; either TRBD1 or TRBD2 may supply D (6 bases each). In germline, CDR1 is SQVTM, CDR2 ANQGSEA. The ends were cut back, 4 bases at V and 0 bases at J, with 16 bases in the middle. This CDR3 is built from 17 residues. The CDR3 DNA reads TGCAGCGTTGCAAAGGGGGGTAGGAGCTCTGGGGCCAACGTCCTGACTTTC. This sequence encodes CSVAKGGRSSGANVLTF.